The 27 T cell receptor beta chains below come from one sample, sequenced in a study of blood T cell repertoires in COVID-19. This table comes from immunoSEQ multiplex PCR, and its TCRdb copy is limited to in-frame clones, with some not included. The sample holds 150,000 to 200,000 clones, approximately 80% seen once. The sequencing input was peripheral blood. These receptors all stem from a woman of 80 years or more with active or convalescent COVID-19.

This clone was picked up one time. CDR3: CASSQRSIGGLYEQYF. The DNA of the CDR3 is TGCGCCAGCAGCCAACGTTCTATTGGGGGACTCTACGAGCAGTACTTC. V and J are TRBV4-3 and TRBJ2-7, with D maybe TRBD2 (6 bases). Per germline, CDR1 LGHNA and CDR2 YSLEER. The CDR3 runs 16 residues. V lost 2 bases and J 3 bases, leaving 17 bases between the germline ends.

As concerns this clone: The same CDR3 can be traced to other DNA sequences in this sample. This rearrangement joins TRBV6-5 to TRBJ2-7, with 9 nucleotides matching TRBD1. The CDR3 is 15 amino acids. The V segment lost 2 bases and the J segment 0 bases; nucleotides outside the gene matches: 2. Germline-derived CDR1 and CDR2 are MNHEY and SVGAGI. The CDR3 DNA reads TGTGCCAGCAGTTACCTGGGACAGGGCTCCTACGAGCAGTACTTC. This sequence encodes CASSYLGQGSYEQYF.

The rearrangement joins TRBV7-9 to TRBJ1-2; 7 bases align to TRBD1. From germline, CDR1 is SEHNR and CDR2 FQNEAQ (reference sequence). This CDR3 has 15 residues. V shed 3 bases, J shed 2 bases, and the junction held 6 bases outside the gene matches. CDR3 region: CASSLTGLANYGYTF. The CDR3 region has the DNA TGTGCCAGCAGCTTGACAGGGTTAGCGAACTATGGCTACACCTTC.

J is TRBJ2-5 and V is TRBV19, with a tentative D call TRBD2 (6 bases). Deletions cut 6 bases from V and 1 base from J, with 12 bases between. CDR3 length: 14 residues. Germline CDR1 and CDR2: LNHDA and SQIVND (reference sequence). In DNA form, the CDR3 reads TGTGCCAGTAGCCCAACCGGGGGCCAAGAGACCCAGTACTTC. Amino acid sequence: CASSPTGGQETQYF.

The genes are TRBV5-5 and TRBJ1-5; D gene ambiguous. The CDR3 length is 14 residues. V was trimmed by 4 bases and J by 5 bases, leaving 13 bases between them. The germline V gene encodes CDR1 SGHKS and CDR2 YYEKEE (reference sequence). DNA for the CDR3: TGTGCCAGCAGCCTAGCTGCCAACGATCAGCCCCAGCATTTT. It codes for CASSLAANDQPQHF.

CDR3 sequence (DNA): TGTGCCAGCAGTTCAGCTGGGGGCGCGACGTATCAGCCCCAGCATTTT. Protein: CASSSAGGATYQPQHF. The chain links TRBV27 to TRBJ1-5, with a possible D match to TRBD1 (6 bases). The CDR3 is 16 amino acids. Looked up from germline, CDR1 is MNHEY and CDR2 is SMNVEV (reference sequence). V was trimmed by 4 bases and J by 5 bases, leaving 18 bases between them.

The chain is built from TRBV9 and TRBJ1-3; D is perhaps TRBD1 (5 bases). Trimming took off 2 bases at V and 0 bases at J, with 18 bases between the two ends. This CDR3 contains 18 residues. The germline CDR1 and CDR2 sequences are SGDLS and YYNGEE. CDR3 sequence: CASSVGGLGDRSGNTIYF. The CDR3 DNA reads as TGTGCCAGCAGCGTGGGGGGATTAGGGGACCGCTCTGGAAACACCATATATTTT. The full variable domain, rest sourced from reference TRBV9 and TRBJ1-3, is DSGVTQTPKHLITATGQRVTLRCSPRSGDLSVYWYQQSLDQGLQFLIQYYNGEERAKGNILERFSAQQFPDLHSELNLSSLELGDSALYFCASSVGGLGDRSGNTIYFGEGSWLTVV.

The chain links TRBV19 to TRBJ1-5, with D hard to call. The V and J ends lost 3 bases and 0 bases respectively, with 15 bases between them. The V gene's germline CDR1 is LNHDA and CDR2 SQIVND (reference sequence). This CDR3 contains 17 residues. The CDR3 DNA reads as TGTGCCAGTAGTATTGTACTTTTTGAGAATAGCAATCAGCCCCAGCATTTT. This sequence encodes CASSIVLFENSNQPQHF. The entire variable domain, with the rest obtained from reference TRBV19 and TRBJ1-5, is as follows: DGGITQSPKYLFRKEGQNVTLSCEQNLNHDAMYWYRQDPGQGLRLIYYSQIVNDFQKGDIAEGYSVSREKKESFPLTVTSAQKNPTAFYLCASSIVLFENSNQPQHFGDGTRLSIL.

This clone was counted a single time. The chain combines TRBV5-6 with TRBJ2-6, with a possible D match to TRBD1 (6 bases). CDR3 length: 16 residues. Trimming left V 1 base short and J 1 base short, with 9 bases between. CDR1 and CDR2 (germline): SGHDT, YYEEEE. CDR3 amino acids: CASSLNRVSGANVLTF. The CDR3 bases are TGTGCCAGCAGCTTGAACAGGGTTTCTGGGGCCAACGTCCTGACTTTC.

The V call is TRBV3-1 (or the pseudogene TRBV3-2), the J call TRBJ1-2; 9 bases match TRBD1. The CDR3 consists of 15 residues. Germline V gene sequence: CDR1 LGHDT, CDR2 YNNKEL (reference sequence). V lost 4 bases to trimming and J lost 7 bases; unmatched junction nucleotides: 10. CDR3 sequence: CASSPGDRVKGGYTF. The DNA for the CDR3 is TGTGCCAGCAGCCCCGGGGACAGGGTAAAAGGTGGCTACACCTTC.

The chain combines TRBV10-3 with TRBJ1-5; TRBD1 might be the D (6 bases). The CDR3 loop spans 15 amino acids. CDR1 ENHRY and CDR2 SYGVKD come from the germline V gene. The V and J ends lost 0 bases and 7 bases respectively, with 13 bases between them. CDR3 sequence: CAISESGGAGQPQHF. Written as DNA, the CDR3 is TGTGCCATCAGTGAGTCAGGGGGGGCAGGGCAGCCCCAGCATTTT.

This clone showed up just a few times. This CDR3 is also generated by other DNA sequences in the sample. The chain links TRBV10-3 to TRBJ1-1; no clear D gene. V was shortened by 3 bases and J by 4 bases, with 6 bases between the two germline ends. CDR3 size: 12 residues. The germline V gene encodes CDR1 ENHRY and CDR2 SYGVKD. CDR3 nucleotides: TGTGCCATCAGTGAAACGGGCACTGAAGCTTTCTTT. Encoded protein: CAISETGTEAFF.

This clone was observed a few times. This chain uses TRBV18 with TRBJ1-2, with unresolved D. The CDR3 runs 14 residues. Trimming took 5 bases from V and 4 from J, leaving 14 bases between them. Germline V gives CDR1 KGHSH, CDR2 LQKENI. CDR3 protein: CASSTGVVVYGYTF. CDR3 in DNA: TGTGCCAGCTCAACCGGTGTGGTGGTCTATGGCTACACCTTC.

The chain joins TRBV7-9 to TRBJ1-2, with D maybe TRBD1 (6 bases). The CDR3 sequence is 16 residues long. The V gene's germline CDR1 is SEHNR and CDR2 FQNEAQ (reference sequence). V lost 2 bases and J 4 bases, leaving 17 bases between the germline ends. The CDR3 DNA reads TGTGCCAGCAGCTTAAAAGGGGGGGCGGACGGCTATGGCTACACCTTC. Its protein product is CASSLKGGADGYGYTF.

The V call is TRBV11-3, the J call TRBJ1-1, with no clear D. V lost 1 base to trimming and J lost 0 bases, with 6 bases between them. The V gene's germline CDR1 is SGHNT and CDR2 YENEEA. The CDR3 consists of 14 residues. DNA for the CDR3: TGTGCCAGCAGCTTAGTAGAGATGAACACTGAAGCTTTCTTT. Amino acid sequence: CASSLVEMNTEAFF.

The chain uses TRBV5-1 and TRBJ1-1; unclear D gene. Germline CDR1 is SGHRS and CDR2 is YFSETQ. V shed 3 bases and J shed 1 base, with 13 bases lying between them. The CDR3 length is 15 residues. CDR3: CASSSSVVRNTEAFF. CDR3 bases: TGCGCCAGCAGCTCTTCAGTGGTAAGGAACACTGAAGCTTTCTTT.

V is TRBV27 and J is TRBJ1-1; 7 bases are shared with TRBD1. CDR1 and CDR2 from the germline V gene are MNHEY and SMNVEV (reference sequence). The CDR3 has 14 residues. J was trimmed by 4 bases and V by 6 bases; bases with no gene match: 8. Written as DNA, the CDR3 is TGTGCCAGCAGGCTACAGGGGTCAAGCACTGAAGCTTTCTTT. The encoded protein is CASRLQGSSTEAFF.

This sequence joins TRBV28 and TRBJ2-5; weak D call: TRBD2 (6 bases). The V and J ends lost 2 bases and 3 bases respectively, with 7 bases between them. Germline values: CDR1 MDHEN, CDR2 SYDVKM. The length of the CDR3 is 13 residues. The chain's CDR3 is CASSLPGEETQYF. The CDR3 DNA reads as TGTGCCAGCAGTTTACCGGGGGAAGAGACCCAGTACTTC.

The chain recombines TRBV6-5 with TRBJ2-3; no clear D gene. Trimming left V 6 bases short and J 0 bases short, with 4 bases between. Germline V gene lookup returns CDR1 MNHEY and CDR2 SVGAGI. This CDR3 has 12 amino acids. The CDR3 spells CASRHSTDTQYF. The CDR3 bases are TGTGCCAGCAGACACAGCACAGATACGCAGTATTTT.

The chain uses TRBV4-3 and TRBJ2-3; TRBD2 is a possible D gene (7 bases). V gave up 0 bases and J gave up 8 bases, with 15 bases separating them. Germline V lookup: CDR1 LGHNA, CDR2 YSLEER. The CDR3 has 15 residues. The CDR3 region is CASSQEGGGLGTQYF. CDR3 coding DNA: TGCGCCAGCAGCCAAGAGGGCGGGGGCTTAGGTACGCAGTATTTT.

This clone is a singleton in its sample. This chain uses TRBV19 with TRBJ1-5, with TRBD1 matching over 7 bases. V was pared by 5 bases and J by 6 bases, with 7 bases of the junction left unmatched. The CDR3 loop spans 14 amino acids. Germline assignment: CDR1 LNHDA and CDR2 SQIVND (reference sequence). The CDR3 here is CASSSRQGSQPQHF. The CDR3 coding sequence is TGTGCCAGTAGTTCTAGACAGGGTAGTCAGCCCCAGCATTTT.

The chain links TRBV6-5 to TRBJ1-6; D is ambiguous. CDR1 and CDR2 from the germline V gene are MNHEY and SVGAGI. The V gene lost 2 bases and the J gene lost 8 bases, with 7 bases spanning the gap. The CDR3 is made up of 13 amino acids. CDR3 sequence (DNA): TGTGCCAGCAGTTACATCGGGGATTCACCCCTCCACTTT. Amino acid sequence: CASSYIGDSPLHF.

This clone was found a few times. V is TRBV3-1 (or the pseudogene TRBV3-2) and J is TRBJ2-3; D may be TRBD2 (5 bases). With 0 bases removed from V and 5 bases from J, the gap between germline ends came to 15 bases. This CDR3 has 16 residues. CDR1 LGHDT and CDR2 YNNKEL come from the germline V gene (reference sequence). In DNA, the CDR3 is TGTGCCAGCAGCCAAGACTACGGAAGGGCGGGAGATACGCAGTATTTT. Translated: CASSQDYGRAGDTQYF.

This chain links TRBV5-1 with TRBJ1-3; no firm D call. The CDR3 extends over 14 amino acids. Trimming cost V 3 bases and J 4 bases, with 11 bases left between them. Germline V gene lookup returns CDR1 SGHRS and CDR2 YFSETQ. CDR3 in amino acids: CASSSDNAGNTIYF. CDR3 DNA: TGCGCCAGCAGCTCCGACAACGCCGGAAACACCATATATTTT.

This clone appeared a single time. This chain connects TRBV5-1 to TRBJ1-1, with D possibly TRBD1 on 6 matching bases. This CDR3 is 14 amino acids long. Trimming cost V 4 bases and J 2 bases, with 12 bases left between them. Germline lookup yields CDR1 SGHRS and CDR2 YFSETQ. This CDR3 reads CASSTGTTNTEAFF. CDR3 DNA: TGCGCCAGCAGCACAGGGACGACTAACACTGAAGCTTTCTTT.

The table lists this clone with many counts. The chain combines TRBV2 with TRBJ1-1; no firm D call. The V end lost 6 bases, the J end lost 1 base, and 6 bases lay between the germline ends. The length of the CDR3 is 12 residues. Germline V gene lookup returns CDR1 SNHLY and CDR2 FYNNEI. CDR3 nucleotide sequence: TGTGCCAGCAGGGGCCAGAACACTGAAGCTTTCTTT. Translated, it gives CASRGQNTEAFF.

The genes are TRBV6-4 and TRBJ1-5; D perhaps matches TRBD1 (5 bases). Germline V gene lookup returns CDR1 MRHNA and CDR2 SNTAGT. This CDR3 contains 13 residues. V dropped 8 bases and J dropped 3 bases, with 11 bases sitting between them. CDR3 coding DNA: TGTGCCAGCGCAACAGGTCCCAATCAGCCCCAGCATTTT. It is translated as CASATGPNQPQHF.